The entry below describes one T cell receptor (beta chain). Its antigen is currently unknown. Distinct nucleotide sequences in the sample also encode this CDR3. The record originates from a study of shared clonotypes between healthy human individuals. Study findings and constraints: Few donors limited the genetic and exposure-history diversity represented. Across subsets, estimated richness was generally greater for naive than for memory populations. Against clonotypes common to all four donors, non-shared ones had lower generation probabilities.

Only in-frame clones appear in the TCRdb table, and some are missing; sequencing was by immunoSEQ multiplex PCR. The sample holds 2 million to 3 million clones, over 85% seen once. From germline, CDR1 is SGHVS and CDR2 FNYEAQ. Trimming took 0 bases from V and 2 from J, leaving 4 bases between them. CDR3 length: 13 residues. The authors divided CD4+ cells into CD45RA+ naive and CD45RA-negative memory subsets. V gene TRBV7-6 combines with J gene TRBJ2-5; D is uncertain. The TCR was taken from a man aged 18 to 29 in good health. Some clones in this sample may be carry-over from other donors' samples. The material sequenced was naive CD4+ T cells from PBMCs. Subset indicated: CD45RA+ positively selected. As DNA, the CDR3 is TGTGCCAGCAGCTTAGCACGACAAGAGACCCAGTACTTC. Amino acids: CASSLARQETQYF.